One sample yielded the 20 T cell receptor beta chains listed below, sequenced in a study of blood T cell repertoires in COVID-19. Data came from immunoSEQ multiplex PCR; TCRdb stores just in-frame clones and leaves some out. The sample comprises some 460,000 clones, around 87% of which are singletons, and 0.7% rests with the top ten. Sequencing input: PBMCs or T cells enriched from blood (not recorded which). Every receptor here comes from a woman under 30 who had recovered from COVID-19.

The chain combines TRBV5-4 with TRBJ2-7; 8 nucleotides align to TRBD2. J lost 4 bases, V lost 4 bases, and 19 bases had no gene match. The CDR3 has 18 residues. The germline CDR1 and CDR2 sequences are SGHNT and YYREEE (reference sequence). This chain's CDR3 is CASSPGTRWEASVYEQYF. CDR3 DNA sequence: TGTGCCAGCAGCCCGGGGACTAGGTGGGAGGCTTCAGTTTACGAGCAGTACTTC.

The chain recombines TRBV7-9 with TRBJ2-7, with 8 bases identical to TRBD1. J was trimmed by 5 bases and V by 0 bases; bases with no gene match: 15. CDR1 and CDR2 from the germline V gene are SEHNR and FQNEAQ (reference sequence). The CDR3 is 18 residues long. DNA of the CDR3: TGTGCCAGCAGCTTAGCGGATACCCTCCACAGGGGGGATAACGAGCAGTACTTC. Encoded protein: CASSLADTLHRGDNEQYF. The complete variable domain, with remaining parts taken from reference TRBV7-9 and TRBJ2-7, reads DTGVSQNPRHKITKRGQNVTFRCDPISEHNRLYWYRQTLGQGPEFLTYFQNEAQLEKSRLLSDRFSAERPKGSFSTLEIQRTEQGDSAMYLCASSLADTLHRGDNEQYFGPGTRLTVT.

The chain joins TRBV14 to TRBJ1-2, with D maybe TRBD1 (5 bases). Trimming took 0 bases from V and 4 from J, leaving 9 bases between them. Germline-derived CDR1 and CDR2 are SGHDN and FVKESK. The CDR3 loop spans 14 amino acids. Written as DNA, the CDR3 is TGTGCCAGCAGCCAAGATGGGGCCCGCTATGGCTACACCTTC. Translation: CASSQDGARYGYTF.

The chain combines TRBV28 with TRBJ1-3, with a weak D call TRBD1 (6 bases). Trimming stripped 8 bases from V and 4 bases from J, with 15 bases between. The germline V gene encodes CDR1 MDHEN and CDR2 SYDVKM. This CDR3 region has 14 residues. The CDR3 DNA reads TGTGCCAGCCTACCCGGGGGGGGCGGAAACACCATATATTTT. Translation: CASLPGGGGNTIYF.

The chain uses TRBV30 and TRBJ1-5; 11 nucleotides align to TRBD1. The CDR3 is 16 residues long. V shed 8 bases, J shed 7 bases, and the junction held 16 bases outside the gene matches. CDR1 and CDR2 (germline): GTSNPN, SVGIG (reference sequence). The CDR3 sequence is CAGGGTGGSLGQPQHF. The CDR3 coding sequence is TGTGCCGGGGGGGGGACAGGGGGGTCCCTCGGACAGCCCCAGCATTTT.

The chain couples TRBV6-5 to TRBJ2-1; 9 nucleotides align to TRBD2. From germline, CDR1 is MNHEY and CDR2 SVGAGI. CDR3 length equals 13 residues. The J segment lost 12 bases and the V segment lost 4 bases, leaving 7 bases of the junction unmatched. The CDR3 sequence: CASSSPAGGSQFF. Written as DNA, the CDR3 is TGTGCCAGCAGTTCCCCGGCGGGGGGGTCGCAGTTCTTC.

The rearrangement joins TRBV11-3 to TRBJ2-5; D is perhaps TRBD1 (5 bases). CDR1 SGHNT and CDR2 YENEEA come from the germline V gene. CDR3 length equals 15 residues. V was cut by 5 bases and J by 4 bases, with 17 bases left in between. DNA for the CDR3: TGTGCCAGCAGCCCAACTTGGACACCCCCAGAGACCCAGTACTTC. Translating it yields CASSPTWTPPETQYF.

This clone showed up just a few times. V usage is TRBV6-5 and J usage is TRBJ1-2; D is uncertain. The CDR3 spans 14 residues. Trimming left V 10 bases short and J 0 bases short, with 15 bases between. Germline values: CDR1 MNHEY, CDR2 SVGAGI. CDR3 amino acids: CATRWAAANYGYTF. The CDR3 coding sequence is TGTGCCACCAGATGGGCAGCAGCTAACTATGGCTACACCTTC.

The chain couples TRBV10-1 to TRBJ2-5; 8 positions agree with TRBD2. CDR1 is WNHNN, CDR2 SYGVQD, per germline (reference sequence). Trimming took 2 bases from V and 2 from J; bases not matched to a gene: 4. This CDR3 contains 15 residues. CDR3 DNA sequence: TGCGCCAGCAGTGAGCAGCGGGGGACGCAAGAGACCCAGTACTTC. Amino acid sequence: CASSEQRGTQETQYF.

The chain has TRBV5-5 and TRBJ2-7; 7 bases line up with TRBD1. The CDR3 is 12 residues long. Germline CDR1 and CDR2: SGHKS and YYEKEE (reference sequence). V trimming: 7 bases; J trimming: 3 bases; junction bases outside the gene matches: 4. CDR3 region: CASDRANYEQYF. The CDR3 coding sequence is TGTGCCAGCGACAGGGCTAACTACGAGCAGTACTTC.

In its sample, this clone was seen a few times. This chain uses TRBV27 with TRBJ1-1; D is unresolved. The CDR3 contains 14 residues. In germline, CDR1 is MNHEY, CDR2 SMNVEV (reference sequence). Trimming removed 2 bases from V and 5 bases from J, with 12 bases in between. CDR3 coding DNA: TGTGCCAGCAGTTTAGACCGGCCGGGGACTGAAGCTTTCTTT. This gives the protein CASSLDRPGTEAFF.

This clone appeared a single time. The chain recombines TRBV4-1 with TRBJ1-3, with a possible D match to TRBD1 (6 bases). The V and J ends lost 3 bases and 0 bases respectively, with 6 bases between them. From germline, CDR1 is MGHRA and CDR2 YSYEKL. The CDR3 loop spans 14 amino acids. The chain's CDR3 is CASSQGHSGNTIYF. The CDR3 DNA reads TGCGCCAGCAGCCAGGGACACTCTGGAAACACCATATATTTT.

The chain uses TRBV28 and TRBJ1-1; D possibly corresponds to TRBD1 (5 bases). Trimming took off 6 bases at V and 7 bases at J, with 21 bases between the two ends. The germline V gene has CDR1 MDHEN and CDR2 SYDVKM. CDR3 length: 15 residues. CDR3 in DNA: TGTGCCAGCAGCAACCCTGGGGGGGTTGGGCGTGAAGCTTTCTTT. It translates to CASSNPGGVGREAFF.

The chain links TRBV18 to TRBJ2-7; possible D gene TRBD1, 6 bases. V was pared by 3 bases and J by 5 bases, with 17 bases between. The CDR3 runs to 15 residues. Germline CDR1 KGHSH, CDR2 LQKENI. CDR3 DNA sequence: TGTGCCAGCTCACCTCTACAGGGAGTTAGCCACGAGCAGTACTTC. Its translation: CASSPLQGVSHEQYF.

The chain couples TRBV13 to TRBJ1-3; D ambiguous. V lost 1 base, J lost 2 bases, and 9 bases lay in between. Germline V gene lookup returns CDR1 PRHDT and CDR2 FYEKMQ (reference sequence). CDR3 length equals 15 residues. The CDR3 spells CASSLEGETGNTIYF. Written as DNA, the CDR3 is TGTGCCAGCAGCTTAGAGGGAGAAACTGGAAACACCATATATTTT.

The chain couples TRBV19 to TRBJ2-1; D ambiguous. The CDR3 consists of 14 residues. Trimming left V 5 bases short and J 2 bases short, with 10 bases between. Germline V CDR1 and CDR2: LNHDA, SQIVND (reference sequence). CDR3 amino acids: CASSQTSTYNEQFF. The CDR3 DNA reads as TGTGCCAGTAGTCAGACTTCGACCTACAATGAGCAGTTCTTC.

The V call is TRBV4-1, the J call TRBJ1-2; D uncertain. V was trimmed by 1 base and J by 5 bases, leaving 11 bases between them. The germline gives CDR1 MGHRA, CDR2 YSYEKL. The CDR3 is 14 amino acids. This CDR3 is CASSQGTDRYGYTF. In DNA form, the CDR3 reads TGCGCCAGCAGCCAAGGCACAGATCGTTATGGCTACACCTTC.

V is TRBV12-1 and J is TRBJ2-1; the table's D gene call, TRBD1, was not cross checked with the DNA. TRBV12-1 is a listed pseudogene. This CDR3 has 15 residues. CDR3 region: CASSLRTGDYNEQFF. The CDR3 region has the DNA TGTGCCAGCAGCTTGCGGACAGGGGACTACAATGAGCAGTTCTTC.

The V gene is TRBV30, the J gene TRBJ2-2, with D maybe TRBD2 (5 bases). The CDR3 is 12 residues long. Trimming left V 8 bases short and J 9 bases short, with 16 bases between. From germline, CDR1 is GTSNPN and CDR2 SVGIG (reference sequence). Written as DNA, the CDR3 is TGTGCCAAGCGGAGCCCCCAACGGGAGCTGTTTTTT. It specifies CAKRSPQRELFF. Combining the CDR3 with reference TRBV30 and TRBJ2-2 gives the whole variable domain SQTIHQWPATLVQPVGSPLSLECTVEGTSNPNLYWYRQAAGRGLQLLFYSVGIGQISSEVPQNLSASRPQDRQFILSSKKLLLSDSGFYLCAKRSPQRELFFGEGSRLTVL.

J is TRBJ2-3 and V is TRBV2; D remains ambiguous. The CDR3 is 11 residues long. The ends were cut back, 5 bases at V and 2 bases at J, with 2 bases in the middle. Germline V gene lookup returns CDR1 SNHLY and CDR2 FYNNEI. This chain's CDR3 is CASSLTDTQYF. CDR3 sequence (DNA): TGTGCCAGCAGTCTCACAGATACGCAGTATTTT.